Following are 11 T cell receptor beta chains from one sample sequenced in a study of beta chain features in type 1 diabetes. These receptors' antigens are unknown. Expressed TCRB transcripts got sequenced, as all isolated RNA was reverse transcribed. Clones were read by immunoSEQ multiplex PCR, and TCRdb kept only the in-frame ones, dropping some. The sample includes roughly 160,000 clones, about 8% of them seen just once. Whole-study findings and limits: A moderate, significant TCRB CDR3 shortening appeared in type 1 diabetes across four CD4+ subsets.

The sequenced material came from central memory CD4+ T cells from blood. Receptors originate from a woman between 35 and 50 years old with type 1 diabetes.

In its sample, this clone was seen a few times. J is TRBJ1-1 and V is TRBV7-3, with a tentative D call TRBD1 (5 bases). Germline V gives CDR1 SGHTA, CDR2 FQGTGA. Trimming pared 4 bases from V and 5 bases from J, leaving 17 bases between. This CDR3 has 15 residues. The CDR3 is CASSSSGGRVTEAFF. As DNA, the CDR3 is TGTGCCAGCAGCTCCTCGGGGGGAAGGGTGACTGAAGCTTTCTTT.

The sample holds a few counts of this clone. DNA of the CDR3: TGCAGTGCTCGGGAGAACACTGAAGCTTTCTTT. Residues: CSARENTEAFF. V gene TRBV20-1 combines with J gene TRBJ1-1; no firm D call. Germline loops: CDR1 DFQATT, CDR2 SNEGSKA (reference sequence). The CDR3 is 11 residues long. Deletions cut 5 bases from V and 1 base from J, with 5 bases between.

There are many counts of this clone. The sample contains more than one DNA sequence encoding this CDR3. The rearrangement uses TRBV29-1 and TRBJ1-1, with 8 bases aligning to TRBD1. Losses at the gene ends were 6 bases for V and 5 bases for J; bases not matched to a gene: 5. CDR3 length: 12 residues. Germline CDR1 is SQVTM and CDR2 is ANQGSEA. The CDR3 reads CSVSRQGTEAFF. The CDR3 nucleotides read TGCAGCGTGAGCCGACAGGGGACTGAAGCTTTCTTT.

This clone was found once. This chain connects TRBV15 to TRBJ1-1; 8 bases align to TRBD1. Germline V gene sequence: CDR1 LNHNV, CDR2 YYDKDF (reference sequence). The CDR3 length is 17 residues. Unmatched junction bases numbered 9, after V lost 0 bases and J lost 3 bases. CDR3: CATSRDNPGQGDTEAFF. In DNA form, the CDR3 reads TGTGCCACCAGCAGAGATAACCCCGGACAGGGAGACACTGAAGCTTTCTTT.

The chain has TRBV4-3 and TRBJ1-2; possible D gene TRBD1, 6 bases. Germline values: CDR1 LGHNA, CDR2 YSLEER. Trimming took 2 bases from V and 0 from J, leaving 10 bases between them. The CDR3 extends over 15 amino acids. The CDR3 DNA sequence: TGCGCCAGCAGCCAACCCCAGGGGTCTAACTATGGCTACACCTTC. The encoded protein is CASSQPQGSNYGYTF.

This clone was seen a few times. V and J are TRBV9 and TRBJ1-2; TRBD1 might be the D (6 bases). The germline gives CDR1 SGDLS, CDR2 YYNGEE. The CDR3 loop spans 13 amino acids. V dropped 0 bases and J dropped 6 bases, with 9 bases sitting between them. CDR3 in amino acids: CASSVAHRDGYTF. The CDR3 bases are TGTGCCAGCAGCGTAGCTCACAGGGATGGCTACACCTTC.

This chain uses TRBV4-2 with TRBJ1-3; D is undetermined. V was clipped by 3 bases and J by 0 bases, with 9 bases between them. Germline loops: CDR1 LGHNA, CDR2 YNFKEQ. The CDR3 is made up of 15 amino acids. CDR3 nucleotide sequence: TGTGCCAGCAGCCAGAGGTTCGGCTCTGGAAACACCATATATTTT. The encoded protein is CASSQRFGSGNTIYF.

The chain links TRBV28 to TRBJ2-7; D is undetermined. Germline V lookup: CDR1 MDHEN, CDR2 SYDVKM. The CDR3 totals 13 residues. V lost 2 bases to trimming and J lost 3 bases, with 8 bases between them. The CDR3 nucleotides read TGTGCCAGCAGTTTACGCGAGTACTACGAGCAGTACTTC. It yields the protein CASSLREYYEQYF. Full variable domain (remainder filled in from reference TRBV28 and TRBJ2-7): DVKVTQSSRYLVKRTGEKVFLECVQDMDHENMFWYRQDPGLGLRLIYFSYDVKMKEKGDIPEGYSVSREKKERFSLILESASTNQTSMYLCASSLREYYEQYFGPGTRLTVT.

This clone has just a few counts. The chain recombines TRBV7-2 with TRBJ2-6; D not certain. The CDR3 covers 14 residues. CDR1 and CDR2 from the germline V gene are SGHTA and FQGNSA. The ends were cut back, 1 base at V and 12 bases at J, with 13 bases in the middle. CDR3 coding DNA: TGTGCCAGCAGCTTAGACAGACCTGAGCCCGTCCTGACTTTC. This encodes CASSLDRPEPVLTF.

Here the CDR3 DNA reads TGTGCCAGCAGCTTAGGGCGGGGAGGGGGTCAGCCCCAGCATTTT. Translating gives CASSLGRGGGQPQHF. The chain carries TRBV11-2 and TRBJ1-5, with D perhaps TRBD1 (6 bases). CDR1 and CDR2 from the germline V gene are SGHAT and FQNNGV. Trimming left V 1 base short and J 6 bases short, with 13 bases between. The CDR3 has 15 amino acids.

Comments on this clone: Other nucleotide sequences in the sample specify the same CDR3. The chain employs TRBV28 and TRBJ1-4; D gene uncertain. The CDR3 totals 12 residues. Trimming left V 1 base short and J 8 bases short, with 5 bases between. The germline gives CDR1 MDHEN, CDR2 SYDVKM. The DNA for the CDR3 is TGTGCCAGCAGTTTATCGGGGGAAAAACTGTTTTTT. It specifies CASSLSGEKLFF.